This TCR beta chain was sequenced during a study of regulatory T cells in long-lasting Graves disease. CDR1 WSHSY and CDR2 SAAADI come from the germline V gene. The length of the CDR3 is 15 residues. V was shortened by 6 bases and J by 6 bases, with 18 bases between the two germline ends. CDR3 regions were amplified by Arm-PCR using iRepertoire HTBI primers to build TCR beta libraries. MiXCR, run by TCRdb on the multiplex PCR reads, gives a single entry per CDR3 protein. This table has hundreds of thousands of distinct CDR3 sequences, approximately 15% appearing once. This clonotype was picked up a small number of times. As for time point: newly diagnosed GD, antithyroid drugs for less than 3 months. Researchers made the TCR library from RNA that was extracted from PBMCs. The sample was also reused in another study, on T cells in Graves' hyperthyroidism and ophthalmopathy.

The chain combines TRBV10-2 with TRBJ1-5; D unresolved. This clonotype was obtained from a woman between 25 and 40 years old with Graves disease. The specimen comprised peripheral blood mononuclear cells (PBMCs), sampled at new diagnosis, from a patient treated with antithyroid drugs. The chain's CDR3 is CASRGGEGPGQPQHF. The CDR3 nucleotides read TGCGCCAGCAGAGGAGGTGAAGGGCCGGGTCAGCCCCAGCATTTT.